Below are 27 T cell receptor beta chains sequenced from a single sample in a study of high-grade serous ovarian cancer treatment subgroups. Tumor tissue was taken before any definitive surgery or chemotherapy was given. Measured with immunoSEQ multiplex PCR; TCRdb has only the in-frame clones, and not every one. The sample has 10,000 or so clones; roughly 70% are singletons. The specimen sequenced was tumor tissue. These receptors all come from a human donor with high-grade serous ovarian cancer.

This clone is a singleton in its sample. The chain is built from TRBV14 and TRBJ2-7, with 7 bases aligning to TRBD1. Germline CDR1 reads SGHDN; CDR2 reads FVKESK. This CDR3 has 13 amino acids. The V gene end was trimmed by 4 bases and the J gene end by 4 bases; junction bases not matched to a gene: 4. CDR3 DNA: TGTGCCAGCAGCCTAATGACAGGGTACGAGCAGTACTTC. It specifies CASSLMTGYEQYF.

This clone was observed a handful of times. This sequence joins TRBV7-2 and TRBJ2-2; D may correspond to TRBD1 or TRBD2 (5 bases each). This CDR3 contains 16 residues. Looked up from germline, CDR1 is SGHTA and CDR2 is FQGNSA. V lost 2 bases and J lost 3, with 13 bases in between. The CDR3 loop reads CASSLPRGGYTGELFF. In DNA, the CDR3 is TGTGCCAGCAGCTTACCGAGGGGCGGATACACCGGGGAGCTGTTTTTT.

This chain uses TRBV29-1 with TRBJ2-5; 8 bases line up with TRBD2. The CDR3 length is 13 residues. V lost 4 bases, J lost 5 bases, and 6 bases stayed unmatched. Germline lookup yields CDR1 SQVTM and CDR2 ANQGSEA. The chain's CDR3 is CSVGRGGYETQYF. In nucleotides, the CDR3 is TGCAGCGTTGGCCGGGGGGGCTACGAGACCCAGTACTTC.

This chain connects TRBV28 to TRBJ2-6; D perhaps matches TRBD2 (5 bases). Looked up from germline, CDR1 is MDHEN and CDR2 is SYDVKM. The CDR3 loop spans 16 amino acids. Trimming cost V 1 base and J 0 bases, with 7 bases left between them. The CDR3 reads CASSLLGSSGANVLTF. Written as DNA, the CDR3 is TGTGCCAGCAGTTTATTGGGGAGCTCTGGGGCCAACGTCCTGACTTTC.

CDR3 nucleotides: TGCGCCAGCAGCCCACAGGGGCCAGGCAATCAGCCCCAGCATTTT. This codes for CASSPQGPGNQPQHF. The V gene is TRBV10-2, the J gene TRBJ1-5; 7 nucleotides line up with TRBD1. Germline CDR1 WSHSY, CDR2 SAAADI. CDR3 length: 15 residues. V lost 6 bases to trimming and J lost 2 bases; unmatched junction nucleotides: 7.

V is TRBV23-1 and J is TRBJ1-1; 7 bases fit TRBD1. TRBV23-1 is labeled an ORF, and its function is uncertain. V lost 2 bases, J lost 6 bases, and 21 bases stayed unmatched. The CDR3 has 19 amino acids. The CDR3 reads CASSQLPPRRAGGEAEAFF. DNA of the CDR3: TGCGCCAGCAGTCAACTCCCCCCCCGGAGGGCAGGGGGAGAGGCTGAAGCTTTCTTT.

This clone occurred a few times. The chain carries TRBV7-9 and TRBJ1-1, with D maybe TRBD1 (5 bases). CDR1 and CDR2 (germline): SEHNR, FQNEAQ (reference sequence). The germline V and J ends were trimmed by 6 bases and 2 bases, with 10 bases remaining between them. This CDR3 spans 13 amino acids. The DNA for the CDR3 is TGTGCCAGCAGAACGACAGAAAACACTGAAGCTTTCTTT. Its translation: CASRTTENTEAFF.

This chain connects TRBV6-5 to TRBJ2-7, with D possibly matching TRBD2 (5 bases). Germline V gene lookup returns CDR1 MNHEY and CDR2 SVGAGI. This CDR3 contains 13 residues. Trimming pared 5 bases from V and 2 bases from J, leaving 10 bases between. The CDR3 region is CASSGRGTYEQYF. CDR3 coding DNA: TGTGCCAGCAGTGGACGGGGAACCTACGAGCAGTACTTC.

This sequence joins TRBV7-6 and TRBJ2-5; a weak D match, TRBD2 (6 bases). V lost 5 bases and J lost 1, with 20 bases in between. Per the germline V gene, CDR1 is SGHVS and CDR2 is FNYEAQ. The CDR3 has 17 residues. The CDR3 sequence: CASSTGRENVRQETQYF. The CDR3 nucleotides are TGTGCCAGCAGCACCGGGAGAGAAAATGTACGCCAAGAGACCCAGTACTTC.

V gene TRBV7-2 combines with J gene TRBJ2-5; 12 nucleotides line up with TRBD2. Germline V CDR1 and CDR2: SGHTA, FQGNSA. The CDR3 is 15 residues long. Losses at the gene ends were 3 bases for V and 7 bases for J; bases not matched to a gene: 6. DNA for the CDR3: TGTGCCAGCAGCTTGCTAGCGGGAGGGCCGTCGACCCAGTACTTC. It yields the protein CASSLLAGGPSTQYF.

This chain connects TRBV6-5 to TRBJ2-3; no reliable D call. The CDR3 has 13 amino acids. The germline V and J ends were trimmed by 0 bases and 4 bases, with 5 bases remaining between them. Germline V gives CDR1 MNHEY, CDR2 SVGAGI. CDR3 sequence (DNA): TGTGCCAGCAGTTACTCCGATTCAGATACGCAGTATTTT. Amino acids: CASSYSDSDTQYF.

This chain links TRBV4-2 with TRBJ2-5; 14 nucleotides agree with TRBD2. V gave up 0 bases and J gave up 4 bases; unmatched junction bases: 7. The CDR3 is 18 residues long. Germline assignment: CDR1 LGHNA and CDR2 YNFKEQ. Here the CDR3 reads CASSQDGGTSGRPETQYF. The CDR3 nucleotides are TGTGCCAGCAGCCAAGATGGTGGGACTAGCGGGAGACCAGAGACCCAGTACTTC.

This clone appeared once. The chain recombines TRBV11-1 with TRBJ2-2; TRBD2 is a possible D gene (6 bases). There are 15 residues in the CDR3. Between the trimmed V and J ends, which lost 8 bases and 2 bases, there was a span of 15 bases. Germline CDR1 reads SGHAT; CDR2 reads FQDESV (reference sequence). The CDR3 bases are TGTGCCAGCTCCCTTCTCGGGACTAACACCGGGGAGCTGTTTTTT. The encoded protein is CASSLLGTNTGELFF.

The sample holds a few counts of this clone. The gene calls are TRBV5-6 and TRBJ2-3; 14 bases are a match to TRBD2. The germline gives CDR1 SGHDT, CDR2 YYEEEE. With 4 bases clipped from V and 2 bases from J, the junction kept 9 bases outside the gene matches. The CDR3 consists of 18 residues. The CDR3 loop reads CASSQGLAGVFSTDTQYF. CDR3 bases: TGTGCCAGCAGCCAGGGACTAGCGGGGGTATTCTCCACAGATACGCAGTATTTT. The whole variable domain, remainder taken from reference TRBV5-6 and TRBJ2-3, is DAGVTQSPTHLIKTRGQQVTLRCSPKSGHDTVSWYQQALGQGPQFIFQYYEEEERQRGNFPDRFSGHQFPNYSSELNVNALLLGDSALYLCASSQGLAGVFSTDTQYFGPGTRLTVL.

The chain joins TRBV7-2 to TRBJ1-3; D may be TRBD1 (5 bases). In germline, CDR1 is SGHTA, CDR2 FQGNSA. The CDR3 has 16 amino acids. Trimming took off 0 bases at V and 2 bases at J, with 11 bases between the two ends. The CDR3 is CASSLAQDRAGNTIYF. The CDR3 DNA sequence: TGTGCCAGCAGCTTAGCGCAAGACAGAGCTGGAAACACCATATATTTT. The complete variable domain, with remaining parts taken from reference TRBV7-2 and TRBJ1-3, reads GAGVSQSPSNKVTEKGKDVELRCDPISGHTALYWYRQSLGQGLEFLIYFQGNSAPDKSGLPSDRFSAERTGGSVSTLTIQRTQQEDSAVYLCASSLAQDRAGNTIYFGEGSWLTVV.

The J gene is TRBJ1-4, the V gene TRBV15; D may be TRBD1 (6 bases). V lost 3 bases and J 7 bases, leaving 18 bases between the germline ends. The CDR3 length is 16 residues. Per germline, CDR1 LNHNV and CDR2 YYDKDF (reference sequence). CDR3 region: CATSSDEGGASEKLFF. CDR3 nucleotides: TGTGCCACCAGCAGCGACGAGGGGGGGGCTAGTGAAAAACTGTTTTTT.

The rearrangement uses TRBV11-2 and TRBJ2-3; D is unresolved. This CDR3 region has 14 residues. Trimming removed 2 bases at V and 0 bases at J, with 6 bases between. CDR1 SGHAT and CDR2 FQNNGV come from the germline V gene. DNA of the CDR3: TGTGCCAGCAGCTTATCTGCCAGCACAGATACGCAGTATTTT. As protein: CASSLSASTDTQYF.

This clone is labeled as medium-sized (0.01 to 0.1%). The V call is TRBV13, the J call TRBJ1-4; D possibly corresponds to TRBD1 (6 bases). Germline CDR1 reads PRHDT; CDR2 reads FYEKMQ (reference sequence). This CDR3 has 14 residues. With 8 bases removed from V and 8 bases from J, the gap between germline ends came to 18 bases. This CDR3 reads CASRKQGAGEKLFF. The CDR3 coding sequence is TGTGCCAGCCGGAAACAGGGTGCTGGCGAAAAACTGTTTTTT. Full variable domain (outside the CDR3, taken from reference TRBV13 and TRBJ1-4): AAGVIQSPRHLIKEKRETATLKCYPIPRHDTVYWYQQGPGQDPQFLISFYEKMQSDKGSIPDRFSAQQFSDYHSELNMSSLELGDSALYFCASRKQGAGEKLFFGSGTQLSVL.

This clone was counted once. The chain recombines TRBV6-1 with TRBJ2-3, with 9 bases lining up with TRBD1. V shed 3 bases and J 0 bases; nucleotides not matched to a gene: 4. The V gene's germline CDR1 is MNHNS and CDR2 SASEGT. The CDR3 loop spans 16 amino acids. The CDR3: CASSEDRGGSTDTQYF. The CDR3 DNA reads TGTGCCAGCAGTGAGGACAGGGGTGGGAGCACAGATACGCAGTATTTT.

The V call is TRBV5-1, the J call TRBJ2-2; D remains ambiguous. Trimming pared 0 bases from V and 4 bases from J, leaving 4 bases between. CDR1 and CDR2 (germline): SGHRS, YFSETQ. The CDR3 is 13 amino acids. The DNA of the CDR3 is TGCGCCAGCAGCTTGGACAGCACCGGGGAGCTGTTTTTT. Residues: CASSLDSTGELFF.

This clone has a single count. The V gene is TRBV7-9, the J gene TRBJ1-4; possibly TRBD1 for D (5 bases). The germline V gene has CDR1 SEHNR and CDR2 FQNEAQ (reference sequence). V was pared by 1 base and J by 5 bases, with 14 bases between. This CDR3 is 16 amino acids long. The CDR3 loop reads CASSLGWGGLNEKLFF. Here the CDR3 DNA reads TGTGCCAGCAGCTTAGGTTGGGGCGGTCTCAATGAAAAACTGTTTTTT.

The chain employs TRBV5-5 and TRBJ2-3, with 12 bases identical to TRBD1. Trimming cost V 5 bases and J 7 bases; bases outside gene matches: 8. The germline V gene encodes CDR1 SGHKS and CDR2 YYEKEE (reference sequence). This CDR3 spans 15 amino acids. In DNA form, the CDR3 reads TGTGCCAGCAGGTCGGGACAGGGGGCGCAGTATACGCAGTATTTT. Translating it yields CASRSGQGAQYTQYF.

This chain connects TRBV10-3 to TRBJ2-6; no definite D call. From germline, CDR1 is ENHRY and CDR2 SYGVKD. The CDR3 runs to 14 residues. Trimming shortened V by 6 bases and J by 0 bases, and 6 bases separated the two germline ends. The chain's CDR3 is CAISQSSGANVLTF. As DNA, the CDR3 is TGTGCCATCAGCCAGTCCTCTGGGGCCAACGTCCTGACTTTC.

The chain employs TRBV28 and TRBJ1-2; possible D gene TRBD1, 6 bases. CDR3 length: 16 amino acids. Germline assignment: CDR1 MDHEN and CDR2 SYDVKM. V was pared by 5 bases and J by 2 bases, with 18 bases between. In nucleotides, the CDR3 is TGTGCCAGCAGTATGACAGGACGAGGGTGGAACTATGGCTACACCTTC. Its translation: CASSMTGRGWNYGYTF.

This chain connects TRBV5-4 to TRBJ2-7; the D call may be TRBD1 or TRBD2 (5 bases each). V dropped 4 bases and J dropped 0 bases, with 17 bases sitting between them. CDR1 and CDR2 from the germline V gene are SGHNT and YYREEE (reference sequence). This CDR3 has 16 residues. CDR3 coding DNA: TGTGCCAGCAGCGGGGGTACCGGGATTAGCTCCTACGAGCAGTACTTC. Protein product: CASSGGTGISSYEQYF. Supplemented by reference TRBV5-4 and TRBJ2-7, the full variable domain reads ETGVTQSPTHLIKTRGQQVTLRCSSQSGHNTVSWYQQALGQGPQFIFQYYREEENGRGNFPPRFSGLQFPNYSSELNVNALELDDSALYLCASSGGTGISSYEQYFGPGTRLTVT.

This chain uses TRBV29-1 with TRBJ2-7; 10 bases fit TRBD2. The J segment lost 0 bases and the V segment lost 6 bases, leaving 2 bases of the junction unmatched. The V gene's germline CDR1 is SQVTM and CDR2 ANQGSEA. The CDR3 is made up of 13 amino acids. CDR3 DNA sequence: TGCAGCGTCGGACTAGCGGCCTCCTACGAGCAGTACTTC. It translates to CSVGLAASYEQYF.

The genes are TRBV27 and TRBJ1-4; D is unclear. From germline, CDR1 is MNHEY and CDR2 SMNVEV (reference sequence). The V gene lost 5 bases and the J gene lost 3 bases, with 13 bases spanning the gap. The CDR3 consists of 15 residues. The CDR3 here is CASSPGFGANEKLFF. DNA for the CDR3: TGTGCCAGCAGTCCGGGATTCGGGGCTAATGAAAAACTGTTTTTT.